This T cell receptor beta chain comes out of a study of blood T cell repertoires in COVID-19. Produced via immunoSEQ multiplex PCR; TCRdb's table is partial and in-frame only. The sample contains roughly 330,000 clones, 80% to 90% of which appear only once. The CDR3 is 19 residues long. Germline V gene sequence: CDR1 SGHVT, CDR2 SQSDAQ. Trimming pared 6 bases from V and 8 bases from J, leaving 29 bases between. This receptor was obtained from a woman aged 25 to 39 who had recovered from COVID-19. Sequencing was performed on PBMCs or T cells enriched from blood (not recorded which). V and J are TRBV7-4 and TRBJ1-6; D might be TRBD1 (6 bases). The CDR3: CASSTPGTGFLHWDSPLHF. CDR3 nucleotides: TGTGCCAGCAGTACCCCGGGCACAGGGTTTCTCCACTGGGATTCACCCCTCCACTTT.